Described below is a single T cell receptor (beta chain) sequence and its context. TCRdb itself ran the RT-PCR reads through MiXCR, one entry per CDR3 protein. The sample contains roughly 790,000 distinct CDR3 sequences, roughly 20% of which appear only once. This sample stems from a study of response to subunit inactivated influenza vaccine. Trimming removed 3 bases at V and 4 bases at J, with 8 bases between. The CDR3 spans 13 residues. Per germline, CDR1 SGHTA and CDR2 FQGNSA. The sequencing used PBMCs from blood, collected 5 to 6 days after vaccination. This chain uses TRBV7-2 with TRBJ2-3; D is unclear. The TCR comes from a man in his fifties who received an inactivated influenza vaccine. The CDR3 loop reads CASSFVPADTQYF. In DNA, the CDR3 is TGTGCCAGCAGCTTCGTCCCCGCAGATACGCAGTATTTT. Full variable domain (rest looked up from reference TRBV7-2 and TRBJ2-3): GAGVSQSPSNKVTEKGKDVELRCDPISGHTALYWYRQSLGQGLEFLIYFQGNSAPDKSGLPSDRFSAERTGGSVSTLTIQRTQQEDSAVYLCASSFVPADTQYFGPGTRLTVL.